The rows below give T cell receptor beta chains drawn from one sample of a study of blood T cell repertoires in COVID-19. Repertoires were generated with immunoSEQ multiplex PCR, while TCRdb's copy carries only in-frame clones and drops some. The data show about 250,000 clones, nearly 95% seen once. Sequencing was carried out using peripheral blood. Every receptor here comes from a man aged 25 to 40 with COVID-19, enrolled during active disease. Both conserved end residues are part of each CDR3. The order of the fields is V gene, J gene, clone size, D gene, CDR3 protein, CDR3 DNA. The D gene is left open where the match is weak. Not all rows give a size; the values are once, few, many and, for expanded clones, a class.

v_call: TRBV7-3
j_call: TRBJ1-1
clone_size: -
d_call: -
cdr3_aa: CASSLRAGDTEAFF
cdr3_nt: TGTGCCAGCAGCTTAAGGGCCGGGGACACTGAAGCTTTCTTT

v_call: TRBV9
j_call: TRBJ2-2
clone_size: -
d_call: TRBD2
cdr3_aa: CASSAPGGLTGELFF
cdr3_nt: TGTGCCAGCAGCGCCCCGGGGGGGCTTACCGGGGAGCTGTTTTTT

v_call: TRBV27
j_call: TRBJ2-7
clone_size: -
d_call: TRBD1
cdr3_aa: CASFRTGQGRYEQYF
cdr3_nt: TGTGCCAGCTTTAGAACGGGACAGGGAAGGTACGAGCAGTACTTC

v_call: TRBV3-1/TRBV3-2
j_call: TRBJ2-7
clone_size: -
d_call: -
cdr3_aa: CASSPRDRFYEQYF
cdr3_nt: TGTGCCAGCAGCCCCAGAGACAGGTTCTACGAGCAGTACTTC

v_call: TRBV12-5
j_call: TRBJ2-1
clone_size: -
d_call: -
cdr3_aa: CASGFVPNEQFF
cdr3_nt: TGTGCTAGTGGTTTCGTCCCCAATGAGCAGTTCTTC

v_call: TRBV9
j_call: TRBJ1-2
clone_size: -
d_call: TRBD1
cdr3_aa: CASSVQGADGYTF
cdr3_nt: TGTGCCAGCAGCGTACAGGGGGCCGACGGCTACACCTTC

v_call: TRBV19
j_call: TRBJ2-5
clone_size: -
d_call: TRBD1
cdr3_aa: CASSIDLTGEETQYF
cdr3_nt: TGTGCCAGTAGTATAGACCTCACAGGGGAAGAGACCCAGTACTTC

v_call: TRBV19
j_call: TRBJ2-3
clone_size: -
d_call: -
cdr3_aa: CASRLRGGTDTQYF
cdr3_nt: TGTGCCAGTAGACTCAGGGGTGGGACAGATACGCAGTATTTT

v_call: TRBV7-9
j_call: TRBJ1-6
clone_size: -
d_call: TRBD1
cdr3_aa: CASSLGGVGRGNSPLHF
cdr3_nt: TGTGCCAGCAGCTTAGGAGGTGTTGGCAGGGGGAATTCACCCCTCCACTTT

v_call: TRBV10-2
j_call: TRBJ2-7
clone_size: once
d_call: TRBD1
cdr3_aa: CASGSGTALSYEQYF
cdr3_nt: TGCGCCAGCGGCTCTGGGACAGCTTTATCCTACGAGCAGTACTTC

v_call: TRBV5-1
j_call: TRBJ2-7
clone_size: -
d_call: TRBD1
cdr3_aa: CASSSNRGRDEQYF
cdr3_nt: TGCGCCAGCAGCTCAAACAGGGGGCGCGACGAGCAGTACTTC

v_call: TRBV5-1
j_call: TRBJ1-1
clone_size: -
d_call: TRBD1
cdr3_aa: CASSLGQGVQEAFF
cdr3_nt: TGCGCCAGCAGCTTGGGGCAGGGGGTTCAAGAAGCTTTCTTT

v_call: TRBV9
j_call: TRBJ1-4
clone_size: -
d_call: -
cdr3_aa: CASSVGDFNEKLFF
cdr3_nt: TGTGCCAGCAGCGTAGGAGATTTTAATGAAAAACTGTTTTTT

v_call: TRBV6-1
j_call: TRBJ2-3
clone_size: -
d_call: -
cdr3_aa: CASSEGTSSTDTQYF
cdr3_nt: TGTGCCAGCAGTGAGGGGACATCTAGCACAGATACGCAGTATTTT